This T cell receptor beta chain emerged from a study of T cells in Graves' hyperthyroidism and ophthalmopathy. Study context: Peripheral blood samples were taken at initial diagnosis, prior to any treatment. Study findings and constraints: Before onset, by a median of approximately 5.9 months, the model predicted ophthalmopathy.

This clonotype was observed at least ten times. Its antigen is currently unknown. Patients aged 18 to 65 had newly diagnosed hyperthyroidism of under 2 months' duration. Amplification of TCR beta CDR3 regions used RNA as the template. In the first-round RT-PCR of the TCR CDR3, the HTBI primer set was used. MiXCR was run by TCRdb on the multiplex PCR reads, yielding one entry per CDR3 protein. The sample contains roughly 150,000 distinct CDR3 sequences, approximately 9% of which appear only once. The CDR3 has 17 amino acids. V lost 4 bases to trimming and J lost 6 bases, with 24 bases between them. Germline lookup yields CDR1 SGHRS and CDR2 YFSETQ.

Sequencing was performed on blood. The receptor's source is a woman under 30 with Graves' hyperthyroidism that later progressed to Graves' ophthalmopathy. The chain carries TRBV5-1 and TRBJ2-3; D might be TRBD2 (7 bases). For the CDR3, the DNA is TGCGCCAGCAGCCCAGGGGCCTCTAGCGGAAGGGGGGATACGCAGTATTTT. This codes for CASSPGASSGRGDTQYF.